This is a list of T cell receptor beta chains from one sample in a study of cytomegalovirus exposure and HLA in healthy donors. TCRdb's copy holds only in-frame clones and misses some; the assay was immunoSEQ multiplex PCR. The sample comprises 150,000 to 200,000 clones, roughly 87% of which are singletons, and more than 1% rests with the top ten. Sequencing input: PBMCs. These receptor sequences come from a boy aged 2 to 10 in good health and CMV-seronegative. The CDR3 runs from the conserved cysteine through the conserved F or W. D genes are given only for firm matches. Clone size is given for some rows only: seen once, a few or many times, or a class if the clone is expanded.

NA	TRBV9	TRBJ2-3	TRBD1	TGTGCCAGCAGCGTAGCTATGACAGGGGAATCCGGCACAGATACGCAGTATTTT	CASSVAMTGESGTDTQYF
NA	TRBV5-6	TRBJ1-2	TRBD1	TGTGCCAGCAGCCTGGGGACAGGGGGTTATGGCTACACCTTC	CASSLGTGGYGYTF
NA	TRBV30	TRBJ2-7	NA	TGTGCCTGGGTAAAAAAAACAGGGCAAGACGAGCAGTACTTC	CAWVKKTGQDEQYF
once	TRBV10-1	TRBJ2-5	NA	TGCGCCAGCAGTGAGGGCCGGGGGTTGGGGGAGACCCAGTACTTC	CASSEGRGLGETQYF
NA	TRBV5-6	TRBJ2-5	TRBD2	TGTGCCAGCAGCTATAGCGGGGGGGCCGGAGAGACCCAGTACTTC	CASSYSGGAGETQYF
NA	TRBV27	TRBJ1-2	TRBD1	TGTGCCAGCAGTTCAACAGGGGGTGGCTACACCTTC	CASSSTGGGYTF
NA	TRBV6-6	TRBJ2-2	TRBD1	TGTGCCAGCAGTTCGGACAGGGGGTTCACCGGGGAGCTGTTTTTT	CASSSDRGFTGELFF
NA	TRBV29-1	TRBJ2-3	TRBD2	TGCAGCGGGTTAGCGGGGAGCACAGATACGCAGTATTTT	CSGLAGSTDTQYF
NA	TRBV10-3	TRBJ1-1	TRBD1	TGTGCCACCACGGGACAGGGCAGTTCCAAGACTGAAGCTTTCTTT	CATTGQGSSKTEAFF
NA	TRBV9	TRBJ1-1	NA	TGTGCCAGCAGCGTAGACGGCCGGGACACTGAAGCTTTCTTT	CASSVDGRDTEAFF
NA	TRBV10-1	TRBJ2-1	TRBD1	TGCGCCACCATATCGACCCGGGACAGGGTTAAGGATGAGCAGTTCTTC	CATISTRDRVKDEQFF
NA	TRBV7-6	TRBJ2-7	TRBD1	TGTGCCAGCAGCACCGGACAGGGGGTTTACGAGCAGTACTTC	CASSTGQGVYEQYF
few	TRBV2	TRBJ1-6	TRBD1	TGTGCCAGCCGACAGGGGCCCGATAATTCACCCCTCCACTTT	CASRQGPDNSPLHF
NA	TRBV5-5	TRBJ1-1	TRBD1	TGTGCCAGCAGCTTTACAGGGGGGAACATGAACACTGAAGCTTTCTTT	CASSFTGGNMNTEAFF
NA	TRBV4-1	TRBJ2-3	NA	TGCGCCAGCAGCCAAGATGGGGGGGATACGCAGTATTTT	CASSQDGGDTQYF
NA	TRBV10-3	TRBJ2-1	TRBD2	TGTGCCATCAGTGAGCTAGACGGGAGGCGACCCTACAATGAGCAGTTCTTC	CAISELDGRRPYNEQFF
NA	TRBV4-2	TRBJ2-7	TRBD2	TGTGCCAGCAGCCCAACTAGCGTAGGAGGATACGAGCAGTACTTC	CASSPTSVGGYEQYF
NA	TRBV2	TRBJ2-7	TRBD2	TGTGCCAGCAGTGACCCTCCAGCGGGAAACGAGCAGTACTTC	CASSDPPAGNEQYF
NA	TRBV5-6	TRBJ1-1	NA	TGTGCCAGCAGCTCGATCCTGGTCAGGGGTGAAGCTTTCTTT	CASSSILVRGEAFF
NA	TRBV29-1	TRBJ2-7	NA	TGCAGCCCTTGGGGCGGACGAGCCTACGAGCAGTACTTC	CSPWGGRAYEQYF